A selection of T cell receptor beta chains follows, all from one sample in a study of identical twins. TCRdb reanalysed the 5' RACE reads using MiXCR and keeps one entry per CDR3 protein. The sample lists about 530,000 distinct CDR3 sequences, approximately 16% occurring once. In addition, the sample was reused for a study of yellow fever vaccine responses in identical twins.

Material: CD4+ T cells sorted from blood. All receptors come from a woman aged 18-35 years in good health. Each CDR3 is given with its conserved first and last residue. Each record gives: clone size, D gene, V gene, J gene, CDR3 DNA, CDR3 protein. D genes are given only for firm matches. Clone size is not always given. Where it is, it says once, few, many or a class for expanded clones.

>few|TRBD2|TRBV2|TRBJ2-1
TGTGCCATCAGTCCACCCGGGACTAGCGGGAGACGGGCCTACAATGAGCAGTTCTTC
CAISPPGTSGRRAYNEQFF
>few|TRBD1|TRBV3-1|TRBJ1-6
TGTGCCAGCAGGCATAACAGGGGATCCAATTCACCCCTCCACTTT
CASRHNRGSNSPLHF
>.|.|TRBV7-9|TRBJ1-6
TGTGCCAGCACAAGGGGCCGTTCACCCCTCCACTTT
CASTRGRSPLHF
>few|.|TRBV20-1|TRBJ2-7
TGCAGTGCTAGAGAGGGTCTGCTCAGCGGCGAGCAGTACTTC
CSAREGLLSGEQYF
>.|.|TRBV7-9|TRBJ2-2
TGTGCCAGCCCCTTAATAGGGGACACCGGGGAGCTGTTTTTT
CASPLIGDTGELFF
>few|.|TRBV20-1|TRBJ2-7
TGCAGTGCTAGGTCCCCAGGGCTCGGAGAGCAGTACTTC
CSARSPGLGEQYF
>.|.|TRBV6-1|TRBJ1-1
TGTGCCAGCAGAGTGACAAATGGTGAAGCTTTCTTT
CASRVTNGEAFF
>.|TRBD2|TRBV28|TRBJ2-5
TGTGCCAGCAGTTCGGTGGCTAGCGGGAGGGTGGGGACCCAGTACTTC
CASSSVASGRVGTQYF
>.|.|TRBV12-3/TRBV12-4|TRBJ2-4
TGTACCTGCAGTTCCGATGCCACCAGGGCTCCCCTAGCCAAAAACATTCAGTACTTC
CTCSSDATRAPLAKNIQYF
>.|.|TRBV7-9|TRBJ1-1
TGTGCCAGCAGCTTACAGGACCAGCTCACTGAAGCTTTCTTT
CASSLQDQLTEAFF
>.|.|TRBV7-8|TRBJ2-7
TGTGCCAGCAGCCGGACAGTGGCCTACGAGCAGTACTTC
CASSRTVAYEQYF
>.|.|TRBV27|TRBJ1-4
TGTGCCAGCAGTTCCCGCGCCAGGGGTGACGAAAAACTGTTTTTT
CASSSRARGDEKLFF
>few|.|TRBV5-5|TRBJ2-7
TGTGCCAGCAGCTCCCCCACCCTTTACGAGCAGTACTTC
CASSSPTLYEQYF
>.|.|TRBV28|TRBJ2-5
TGTGCCACTTGGCGCTGGGGGTGGGAGACCCAGTACTTC
CATWRWGWETQYF
>few|.|TRBV5-1|TRBJ2-6
TGCGCCAGCAGCTTCGCTGGACAGACTATCTCTGGGGCCAACGTCCTGACTTTC
CASSFAGQTISGANVLTF